This T cell receptor beta chain was observed in a study of PD-1 blockade in classical Hodgkin lymphoma. Study context: Patients were treated with nivolumab at 3 mg/kg, and this was given intravenously every 2 weeks. Notes on the study in general: Whoever responded completely had baseline diversity much like that seen in newly diagnosed patients. There remain no defined causes for the repertoire differences, which possibly reflect disease activity or prior therapy.

Libraries were prepared by immunoSEQ multiplex PCR; TCRdb keeps only in-frame clonotypes and omits some of them. This repertoire shows roughly 96,000 clones, about 93% found once; its top ten account for around 2%. The CDR3 consists of 15 residues. After removal of 4 bases from V and 8 bases from J, the junction contained 5 bases not matched to a gene. CDR1 is SGHNT and CDR2 is YYREEE in the germline V gene (reference sequence). In regard to this clone: Its antigen is currently unknown.

Time point defined: cycle 4 day 1 (C4D1), after six to seven weeks of nivolumab. Every patient was affected by relapse after autologous stem cell transplantation, while exposure to brentuximab vedotin was not uniform. This TCR derives from a human donor with classical Hodgkin lymphoma. The specimen comprised peripheral blood mononuclear cells (PBMCs), sampled before the fourth cycle of nivolumab. The gene calls are TRBV5-4 and TRBJ2-1; 14 bases line up with TRBD2. The CDR3 here is CASSRTSGRSYEQFF. In DNA, the CDR3 is TGTGCCAGCAGCCGGACTAGCGGGAGGTCGTATGAGCAGTTCTTC.